A single sample gave rise to the 10 T cell receptor beta chains below, sequenced in a study of blood T cell repertoires in COVID-19. Sequencing used immunoSEQ multiplex PCR; TCRdb keeps in-frame clones, though not all of them. Of approximately 230,000 clones detected, about 86% appear once; the ten largest clones hold roughly 15%. Sequenced input: PBMCs or T cells enriched from blood (not recorded which). Source of these receptors: a woman aged 45-60 years with acute COVID-19.

This clone was found once. V is TRBV30 and J is TRBJ1-6; 8 bases match TRBD1. This CDR3 has 13 amino acids. J gave up 10 bases and V 5 bases, and 7 bases lay outside the gene matches. Germline lookup yields CDR1 GTSNPN and CDR2 SVGIG (reference sequence). CDR3 amino acids: CAWDQGARSPLHF. The DNA for the CDR3 is TGTGCCTGGGACCAGGGGGCGCGATCACCCCTCCACTTT.

The J gene is TRBJ1-2, the V gene TRBV5-1; a possible D gene is TRBD1 (5 bases). Germline CDR1 reads SGHRS; CDR2 reads YFSETQ. The V end lost 2 bases, the J end lost 5 bases, and 10 bases lay between the germline ends. This CDR3 is 13 amino acids long. CDR3 sequence: CASSFGGVYGYTF. In nucleotides, the CDR3 is TGCGCCAGCAGCTTTGGAGGGGTGTATGGCTACACCTTC.

This chain links TRBV11-2 with TRBJ2-1, with 7 bases aligning to TRBD2. The germline V gene encodes CDR1 SGHAT and CDR2 FQNNGV. With 0 bases clipped from V and 5 bases from J, the junction kept 4 bases outside the gene matches. CDR3 length: 15 amino acids. CDR3 nucleotides: TGTGCCAGCAGCTTAGAACTAGCGTGGAACAATGAGCAGTTCTTC. Its protein product is CASSLELAWNNEQFF.

J is TRBJ1-2 and V is TRBV28; D not resolved. Germline V gene lookup returns CDR1 MDHEN and CDR2 SYDVKM. V was cut by 6 bases and J by 1 base, with 15 bases left in between. The CDR3 contains 15 residues. CDR3 protein: CASRFLGAVNYGYTF. The CDR3 DNA reads as TGTGCCAGCAGATTCCTTGGCGCGGTTAACTATGGCTACACCTTC.

This chain links TRBV5-8 with TRBJ1-1; 7 bases line up with TRBD1. The CDR3 length is 15 residues. The germline V gene encodes CDR1 SGHTS and CDR2 YDEGEE. The junction had 7 bases not matched to a gene; V was cut back by 4 bases and J by 1 base. For the CDR3, the DNA is TGTGCCAGCAGCAAGGGGGCAAACCCGAACACTGAAGCTTTCTTT. Translated: CASSKGANPNTEAFF.

V usage is TRBV11-2 and J usage is TRBJ2-1; TRBD2 is a possible D gene (6 bases). This CDR3 is 17 amino acids long. V lost 5 bases to trimming and J lost 0 bases, with 17 bases between them. CDR1 is SGHAT and CDR2 is FQNNGV in the germline V gene. DNA for the CDR3: TGTGCCAGCAGCCTAGGGGTACGGGGGAGCTCCTACAATGAGCAGTTCTTC. This sequence encodes CASSLGVRGSSYNEQFF.

The chain employs TRBV12-3 or TRBV12-4 and TRBJ2-1; the D gene is possibly TRBD2 (6 bases). This CDR3 spans 13 amino acids. Trimming cost V 1 base and J 8 bases, with 9 bases left between them. The CDR3, as DNA: TGTGCCAGCAGTTTAGTCGGGAGCGATGAGCAGTTCTTC. Amino acid sequence: CASSLVGSDEQFF.

The chain recombines TRBV5-1 with TRBJ2-1; TRBD2 matches 12 bases. CDR1 and CDR2 (germline): SGHRS, YFSETQ. The CDR3 spans 15 residues. V lost 3 bases to trimming and J lost 5 bases; unmatched junction nucleotides: 3. In nucleotides, the CDR3 is TGCGCCAGCAGCTCCGGACTAGCGGGGAACAATGAGCAGTTCTTC. Amino acids: CASSSGLAGNNEQFF.

The chain uses TRBV28 and TRBJ2-1; D might be TRBD1 (7 bases). V was cut by 6 bases and J by 4 bases, with 16 bases left in between. Germline V gene data show CDR1 as MDHEN and CDR2 as SYDVKM. The length of the CDR3 is 15 residues. CDR3: CASSRRGADYNEQFF. In nucleotides, the CDR3 is TGTGCCAGCAGCCGCAGGGGGGCAGATTACAATGAGCAGTTCTTC.

The chain is built from TRBV7-8 and TRBJ2-7; D is perhaps TRBD1 (6 bases). The V gene's germline CDR1 is SGHVS and CDR2 FQNEAQ. The V and J ends lost 2 bases and 2 bases respectively, with 16 bases between them. CDR3 length equals 16 residues. The CDR3 spells CASSLLDRLITYEQYF. The CDR3 DNA follows: TGTGCCAGCAGCTTATTGGACAGACTGATCACCTACGAGCAGTACTTC. Complete variable domain (other parts from reference TRBV7-8 and TRBJ2-7): GAGVSQSPRYKVAKRGQDVALRCDPISGHVSLFWYQQALGQGPEFLTYFQNEAQLDKSGLPSDRFFAERPEGSVSTLKIQRTQQEDSAVYLCASSLLDRLITYEQYFGPGTRLTVT.